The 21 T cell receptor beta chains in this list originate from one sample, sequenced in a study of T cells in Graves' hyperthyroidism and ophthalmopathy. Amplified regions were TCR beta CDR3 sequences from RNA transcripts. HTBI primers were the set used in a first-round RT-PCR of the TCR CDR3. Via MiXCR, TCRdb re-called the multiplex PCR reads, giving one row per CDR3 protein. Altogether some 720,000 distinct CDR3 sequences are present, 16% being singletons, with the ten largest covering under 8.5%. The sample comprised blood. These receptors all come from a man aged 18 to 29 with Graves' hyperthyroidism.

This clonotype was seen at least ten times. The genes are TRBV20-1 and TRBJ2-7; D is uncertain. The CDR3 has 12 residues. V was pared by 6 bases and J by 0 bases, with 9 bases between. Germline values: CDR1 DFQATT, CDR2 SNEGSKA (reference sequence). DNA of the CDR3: TGCAGTGCGAGAAGCTTCTCCTACGAGCAGTACTTC. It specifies CSARSFSYEQYF.

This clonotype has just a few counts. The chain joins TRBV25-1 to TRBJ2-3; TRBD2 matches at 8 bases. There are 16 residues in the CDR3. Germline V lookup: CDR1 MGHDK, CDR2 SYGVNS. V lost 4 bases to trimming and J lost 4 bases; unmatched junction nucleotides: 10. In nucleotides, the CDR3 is TGTGCCAGCAGTGCCCTAGCGGGCCAGGGGCCAGATACGCAGTATTTT. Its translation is CASSALAGQGPDTQYF.

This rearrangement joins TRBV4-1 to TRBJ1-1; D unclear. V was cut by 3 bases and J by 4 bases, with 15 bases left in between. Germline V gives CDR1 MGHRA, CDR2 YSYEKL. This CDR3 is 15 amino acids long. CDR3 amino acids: CASSHSQRVITEAFF. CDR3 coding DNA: TGCGCCAGCAGCCATTCTCAGCGAGTTATCACTGAAGCTTTCTTT.

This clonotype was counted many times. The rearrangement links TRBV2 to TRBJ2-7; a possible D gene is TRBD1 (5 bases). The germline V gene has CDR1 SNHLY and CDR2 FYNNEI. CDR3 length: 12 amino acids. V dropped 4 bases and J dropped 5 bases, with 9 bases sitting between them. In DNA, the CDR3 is TGTGCCAGCAGTGGCAGGGTGGACGAGCAGTACTTC. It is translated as CASSGRVDEQYF.

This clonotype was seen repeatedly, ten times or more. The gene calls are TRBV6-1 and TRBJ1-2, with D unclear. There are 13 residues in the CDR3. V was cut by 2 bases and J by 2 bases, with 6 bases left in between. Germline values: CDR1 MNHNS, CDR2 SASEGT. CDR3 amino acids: CASSESGNYGYTF. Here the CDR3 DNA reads TGTGCCAGCAGTGAATCCGGGAACTATGGCTACACCTTC.

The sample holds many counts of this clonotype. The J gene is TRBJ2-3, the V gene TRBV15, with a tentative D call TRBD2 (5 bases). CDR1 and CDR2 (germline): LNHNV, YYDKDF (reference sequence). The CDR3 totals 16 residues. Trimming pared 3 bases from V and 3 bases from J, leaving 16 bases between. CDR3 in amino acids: CATSSDLLAETDTQYF. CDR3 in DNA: TGTGCCACCAGCAGTGATCTCCTAGCTGAGACAGATACGCAGTATTTT.

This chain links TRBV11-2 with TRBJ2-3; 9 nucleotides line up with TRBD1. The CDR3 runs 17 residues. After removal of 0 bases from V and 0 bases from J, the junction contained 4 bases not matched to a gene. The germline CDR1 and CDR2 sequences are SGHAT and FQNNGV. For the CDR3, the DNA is TGTGCCAGCAGCTTAGAGGGGACAGGGATTAGCACAGATACGCAGTATTTT. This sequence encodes CASSLEGTGISTDTQYF.

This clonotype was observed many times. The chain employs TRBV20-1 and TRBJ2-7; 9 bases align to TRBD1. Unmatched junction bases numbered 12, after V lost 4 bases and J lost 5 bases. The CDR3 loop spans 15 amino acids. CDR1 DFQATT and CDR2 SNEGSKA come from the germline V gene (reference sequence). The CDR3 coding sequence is TGCAGTGCTACCCCCACCCCGGGACAGGGCCACGAGCAGTACTTC. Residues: CSATPTPGQGHEQYF.

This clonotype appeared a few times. CDR3 bases: TGTGCCAGCAGCTGGGGGGGGACTATTCGAGATACGCAGTATTTT. Protein: CASSWGGTIRDTQYF. V is TRBV5-8 and J is TRBJ2-3; TRBD2 matches at 7 bases. The V segment lost 3 bases and the J segment 5 bases; nucleotides outside the gene matches: 9. Germline V CDR1 and CDR2: SGHTS, YDEGEE. The CDR3 contains 15 residues.

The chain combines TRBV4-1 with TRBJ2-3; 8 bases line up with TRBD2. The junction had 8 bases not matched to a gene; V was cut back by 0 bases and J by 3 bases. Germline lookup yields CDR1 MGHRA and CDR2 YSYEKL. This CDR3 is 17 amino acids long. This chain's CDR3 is CASSQDRSSGMTDTQYF. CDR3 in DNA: TGCGCCAGCAGCCAAGATCGGAGTAGCGGGATGACAGATACGCAGTATTTT.

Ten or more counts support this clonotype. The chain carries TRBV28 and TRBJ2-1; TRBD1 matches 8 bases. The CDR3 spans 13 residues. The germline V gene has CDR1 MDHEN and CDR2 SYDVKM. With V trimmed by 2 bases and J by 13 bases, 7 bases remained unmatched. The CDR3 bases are TGTGCCAGCAGTTTACCCGGACAGGGCCAACAGTTCTTC. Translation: CASSLPGQGQQFF.

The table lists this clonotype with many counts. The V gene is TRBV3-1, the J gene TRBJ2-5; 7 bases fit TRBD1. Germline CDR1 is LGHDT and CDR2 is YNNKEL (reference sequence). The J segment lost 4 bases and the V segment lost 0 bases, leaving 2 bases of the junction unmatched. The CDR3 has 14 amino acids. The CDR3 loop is CASSQDAGGETQYF. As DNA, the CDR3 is TGTGCCAGCAGCCAAGACGCAGGGGGAGAGACCCAGTACTTC.

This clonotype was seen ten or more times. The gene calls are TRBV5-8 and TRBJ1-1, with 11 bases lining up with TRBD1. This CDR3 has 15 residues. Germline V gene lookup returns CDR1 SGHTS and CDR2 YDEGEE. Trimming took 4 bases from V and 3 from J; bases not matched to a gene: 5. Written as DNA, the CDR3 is TGTGCCAGCAGCGCTGGACAGGGGGCGGACACTGAAGCTTTCTTT. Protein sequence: CASSAGQGADTEAFF.

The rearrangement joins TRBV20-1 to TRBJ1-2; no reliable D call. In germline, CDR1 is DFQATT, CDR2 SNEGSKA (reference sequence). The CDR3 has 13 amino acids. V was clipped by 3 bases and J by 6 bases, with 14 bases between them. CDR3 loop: CSASFPAGDGYTF. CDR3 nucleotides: TGCAGTGCTAGCTTTCCCGCCGGAGATGGCTACACCTTC.

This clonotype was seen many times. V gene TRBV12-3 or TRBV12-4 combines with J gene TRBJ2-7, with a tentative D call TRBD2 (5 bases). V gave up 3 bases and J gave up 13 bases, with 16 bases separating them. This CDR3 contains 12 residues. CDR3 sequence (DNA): TGTGCCAGCAGTTTGAATCCGGGGAGCAGTTACTTC. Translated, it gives CASSLNPGSSYF.

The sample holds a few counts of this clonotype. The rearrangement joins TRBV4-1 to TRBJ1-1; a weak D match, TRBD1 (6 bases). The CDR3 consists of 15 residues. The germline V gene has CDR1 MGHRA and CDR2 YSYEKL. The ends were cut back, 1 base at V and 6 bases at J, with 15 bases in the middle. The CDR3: CASSQGVGAVAEAFF. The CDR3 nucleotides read TGCGCCAGCAGCCAAGGGGTGGGGGCTGTCGCTGAAGCTTTCTTT.

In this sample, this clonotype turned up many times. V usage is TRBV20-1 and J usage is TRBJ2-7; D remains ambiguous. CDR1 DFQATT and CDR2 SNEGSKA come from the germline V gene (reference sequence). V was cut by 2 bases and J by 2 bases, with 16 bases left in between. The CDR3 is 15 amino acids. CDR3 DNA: TGCAGTGCTAGAAAAGGTGGGCAGGTAACCTACGAGCAGTACTTC. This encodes CSARKGGQVTYEQYF.

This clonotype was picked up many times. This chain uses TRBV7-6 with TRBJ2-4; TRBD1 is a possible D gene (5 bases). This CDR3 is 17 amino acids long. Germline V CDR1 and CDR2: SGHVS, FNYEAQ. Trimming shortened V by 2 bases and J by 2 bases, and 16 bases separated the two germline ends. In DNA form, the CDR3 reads TGTGCCAGCAGCTTAAGATCAGGGTTCACAACCAAAAACATTCAGTACTTC. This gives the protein CASSLRSGFTTKNIQYF.

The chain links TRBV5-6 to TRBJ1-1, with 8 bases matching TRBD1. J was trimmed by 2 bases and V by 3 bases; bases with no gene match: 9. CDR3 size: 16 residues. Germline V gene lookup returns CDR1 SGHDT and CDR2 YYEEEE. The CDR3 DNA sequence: TGTGCCAGCAGCTACGGACAGGGAATTGGTAACACTGAAGCTTTCTTT. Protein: CASSYGQGIGNTEAFF.

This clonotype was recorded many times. This CDR3 is CASSYSRSPTEAFF. For the CDR3, the DNA is TGTGCCAGCAGTTACTCGAGATCACCCACTGAAGCTTTCTTT. J is TRBJ1-1 and V is TRBV6-2 or TRBV6-3, with no clear D. Germline-derived CDR1 and CDR2 are MNHEY and SVGEGT. Trimming took 0 bases from V and 4 from J, leaving 9 bases between them. The CDR3 totals 14 residues.

The chain's CDR3 is CSATEGPNTGELFF. Written as DNA, the CDR3 is TGCAGTGCTACTGAGGGACCGAACACCGGGGAGCTGTTTTTT. The V gene is TRBV20-1, the J gene TRBJ2-2; D is possibly TRBD1 or TRBD2 (5 bases each). The germline CDR1 and CDR2 sequences are DFQATT and SNEGSKA (reference sequence). The CDR3 length is 14 residues. V dropped 4 bases and J dropped 0 bases, with 9 bases sitting between them.